This T cell receptor (beta chain) originates from a study of T cell responses to AZD1222 COVID-19 vaccine listed by TCRdb under 2021. With respect to the entire study: A total of 233 trial participants underwent TCR sequencing, of whom roughly 210 received two doses of AZD1222 and about 26 received two doses of the MenACWY control vaccine. Trial participants were enrolled by age into subgroups of 18-55, 56-69 and 70-plus years, and around 150, 29 and 61 TCR-sequenced participants, respectively, were included in these subgroups. Study-wide findings and limitations: Participants were mostly white British, with more females than males. The authors suggested clonal diversity may have been underestimated. Because no day 14 peak-response samples were available, the repertoires could be characterized only after the peak T cell response. The vaccine-associated CD4 TCRs covered the entire spike protein, and the dominant responses fell in regions 160-218 and 743-854. Reportedly, close to half of the unique spike-specific TCRs recognized epitopes lying outside the regions that are mutated in the B.1.351 and B.1.1.7 variants. The 56-69-year group was small, and its depth increase did not reach significance, likely because of low power. Spike-specific TCR breadth and depth rose significantly after two AZD1222 doses compared with day 0 and with MenACWY recipients. Only a handful of AZD1222 recipients were SARS-CoV-2 seropositive at baseline, limiting conclusions about previously exposed vaccinees.

The meaning of the sample's time point label: baseline before first vaccination. The treatment or condition label, as the study defines it: meningococcal conjugate vaccine given as trial control. Vaccinee samples came from UK trials COV001 and COV002, including a single-blind randomized controlled phase 2/3 trial of AZD1222 (ChAdOx1 nCoV-19) in healthy adults. For TCRbeta chain sequencing, PBMC samples from trial participants were taken at day 0 and at day 28 after the second dose. The CDR3 regions of human TCRbeta chains were analyzed by immunosequencing. The authors processed their data as follows. TCRs in the repertoires were compared against a reference library of SARS-CoV-2-specific TCRs that had been generated with the MIRA antigen-specificity platform. Breadth was defined as the fraction of unique TCRs that were SARS-CoV-2-associated, and depth was defined as the fraction of total T cells that were SARS-CoV-2-associated. Using the MIRA data, each spike-specific TCR was assigned both to the spike region to which the TCR was reactive and to a CD4 or CD8 class. Log10-transformed breadth and depth values were compared by one-way ANOVA with Sidak's multiple comparisons tests. This is the immuneACCESS table as TCRdb keeps it, with only in-frame sequences that have V and J called. A part of the clones is gone; compared with another copy, unresolved V genes explain less than half, and the rest is unexplained. For V, J and clone size, that table is used; D and trimming come from the DNA. For this sample there are about 160,000 clones; 92% appear just once. Roughly 4.4% of the sample is in the top ten clones.

In the germline V gene (reference sequence), CDR1 corresponds to LNHDA and CDR2 to SQIVND. At the junction V is shortened by 1 base and J by 0 bases, with 15 bases in between. Counted from cysteine to phenylalanine, this CDR3 has 17 amino acids. Only the CDR3 DNA is retained, 51 bases long and in frame from the first base. Turning to this clone: Its target antigen remains unknown. Base qualities were left out, and no much larger clone turns up one base away.

The sample here was peripheral blood, taken on day 0 of MenACWY control vaccination. The origin of this receptor is an adult in good health. This chain is built from TRBV19 and TRBJ1-1, with an unclear D gene assignment. The CDR3 has the sequence CASSIVRRALVNTEAFF. The DNA sequence is given as TGTGCCAGTAGTATAGTACGCCGGGCGTTAGTGAACACTGAAGCTTTCTTT.